This is a list of T cell receptor beta chains from one sample in a study of shared clonotypes between healthy human individuals. The method was immunoSEQ multiplex PCR; TCRdb's version includes in-frame clones alone and lacks a portion of them. Here the sample spans around 990,000 clones, approximately 77% being singletons. Source material: memory CD4+ T cells from PBMCs. The receptors derive from a young man in good health. Some clones in this sample may be carry-over from other donors' samples. CDR3s leave out the opening cysteine and the closing phenylalanine or tryptophan. Fields, in order: CDR3 protein, J gene, V gene.

CDR3 protein: ASSLRGVAGSYEQY; J gene: TRBJ2-7; V gene: TRBV11-3
CDR3 protein: ASSFGTGGTDTQY; J gene: TRBJ2-3; V gene: TRBV5-6
CDR3 protein: ASSPDRYNEQF; J gene: TRBJ2-1; V gene: TRBV6-6
CDR3 protein: ASRPGTGGEVEY; J gene: TRBJ2-7; V gene: TRBV6-1
CDR3 protein: ASSLGRVAQDTQY; J gene: TRBJ2-3; V gene: TRBV5-1
CDR3 protein: ASSELAVNTGELF; J gene: TRBJ2-2; V gene: TRBV19
CDR3 protein: ASGNTNEKLF; J gene: TRBJ1-4; V gene: TRBV5-4
CDR3 protein: ASSPTDRTNTGELF; J gene: TRBJ2-2; V gene: TRBV5-1
CDR3 protein: ASSNGATDTQY; J gene: TRBJ2-3; V gene: TRBV5-1
CDR3 protein: ASSQVRGVTARRNGYT; J gene: TRBJ1-2; V gene: TRBV4-1
CDR3 protein: ASSYQNTEAF; J gene: TRBJ1-1; V gene: TRBV7-2
CDR3 protein: ASSLVNGLVETQY; J gene: TRBJ2-5; V gene: TRBV5-1
CDR3 protein: ASSPGDRGDTIY; J gene: TRBJ1-3; V gene: TRBV28
CDR3 protein: ASSPRPRIATFDEQF; J gene: TRBJ2-1; V gene: TRBV19